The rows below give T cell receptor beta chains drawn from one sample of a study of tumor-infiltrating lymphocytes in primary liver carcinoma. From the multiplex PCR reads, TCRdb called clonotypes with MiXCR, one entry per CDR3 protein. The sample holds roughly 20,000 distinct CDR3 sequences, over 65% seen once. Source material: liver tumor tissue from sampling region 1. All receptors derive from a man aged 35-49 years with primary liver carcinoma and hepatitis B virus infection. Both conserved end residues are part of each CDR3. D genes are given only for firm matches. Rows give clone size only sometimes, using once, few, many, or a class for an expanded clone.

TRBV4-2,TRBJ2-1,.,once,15,CANSQDDRGMNEQFF,TGTGCCAACAGCCAAGACGATAGGGGGATGAATGAGCAGTTCTTC
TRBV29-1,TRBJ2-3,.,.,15,CSVEFTAGLMDTQYF,TGCAGCGTTGAATTTACGGCAGGACTTATGGATACGCAGTACTTT
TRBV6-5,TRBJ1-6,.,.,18,CASSYSNLGPPANSPLHF,TGTGCCAGCAGTTACTCGAACTTGGGGCCACCGGCCAATTCGCCCCTCCACTTT
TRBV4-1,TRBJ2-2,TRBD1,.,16,CANNDLDRGLTRELSF,TGCGCCAACAACGATCTGGACAGGGGGTTAACCAGGGAGCTGTCTTTC
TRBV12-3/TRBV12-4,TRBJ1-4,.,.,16,CASILQRECVNEKLFF,TGTGCCAGCATTCTACAGAGGGAATGCGTGAATGAAAAACTGTTTTTT
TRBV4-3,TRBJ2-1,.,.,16,CAGSQDRVDTYNGQFF,TGCGCCGGCAGCCAAGATAGGGTAGACACCTACAATGGGCAGTTCTTC
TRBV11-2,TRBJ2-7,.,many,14,CASSGPDYRYEQYF,TGTGCCAGCAGCGGACCGGACTACCGATACGAGCAGTACTTC
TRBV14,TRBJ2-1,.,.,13,CASSQGPINEQFF,TGTGCCAGCAGCCAAGGGCCAATCAATGAGCAATTCTTC
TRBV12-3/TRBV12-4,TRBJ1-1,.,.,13,CASSLKDSTDAFF,TGTGCCAGCAGTTTAAAGGACAGCACTGATGCTTTCTTT
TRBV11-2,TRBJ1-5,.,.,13,CTSSLDSGEPQHF,TGTACCAGCAGTTTAGATAGCGGAGAGCCCCAGCATTTT
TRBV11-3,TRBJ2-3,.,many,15,CASSPRQSTTNTQYF,TGTGCCAGCAGTCCGAGACAGTCTACCACAAATACGCAGTATTTT
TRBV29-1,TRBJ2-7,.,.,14,CSVALMGAFYEQYF,TGCAGCGTTGCTTTAATGGGAGCATTCTACGAGCAGTACTTC
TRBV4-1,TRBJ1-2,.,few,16,CASSQGRDIGYYGCTF,TGCGCCAGCAGCCAAGGTCGGGACATAGGCTACTATGGCTGCACCTTC
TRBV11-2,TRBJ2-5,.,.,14,CISSLTDGAYKQYF,TGTATCAGCAGCTTAACCGACGGAGCCTACAAGCAGTACTTC
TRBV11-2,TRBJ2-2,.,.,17,CTGSLALGGANTGELLF,TGTACCGGCAGCTTAGCTTTAGGAGGGGCGAACACCGGGGAGCTGCTTTTT
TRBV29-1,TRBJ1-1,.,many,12,CSVEGETDQAFF,TGCAGCGTTGAAGGGGAAACAGATCAAGCTTTCTTT
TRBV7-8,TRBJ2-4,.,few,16,CASSLEGSRADYVQYF,TGTGCTAGCAGCTTAGAGGGTAGCCGGGCGGATTACGTTCAGTACTTC
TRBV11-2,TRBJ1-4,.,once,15,CANSLDGFANEKLLF,TGTGCCAACAGCTTAGACGGGTTCGCTAATGAAAAACTACTTTTT
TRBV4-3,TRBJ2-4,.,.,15,CASSQDGLTKNIQYF,TGCGCCAGCAGCCAAGATGGTTTAACCAAAAATATTCAGTACTTC
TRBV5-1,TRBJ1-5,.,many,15,CASSPGHREDQPQHF,TGCGCCAGCAGCCCAGGGCACAGGGAGGATCAGCCCCAGCATTTT
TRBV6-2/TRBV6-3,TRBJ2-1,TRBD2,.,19,CTSSPYGGRTSLLPNEQFF,TGTACCAGCAGCCCCTATGGCGGGAGGACCTCGCTTCTGCCAAATGAGCAGTTCTTC
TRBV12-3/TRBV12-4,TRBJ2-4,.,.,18,CASSLWSGAVIAKNIQYF,TGCGCCAGCAGTTTATGGAGTGGGGCGGTCATAGCCAAAAACATTCAGTACTTC
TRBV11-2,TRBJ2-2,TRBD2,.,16,CAISFPWTRNTGGLFF,TGTGCCATCAGCTTCCCCTGGACTAGAAACACCGGGGGGCTGTTTTTT
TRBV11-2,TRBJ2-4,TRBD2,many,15,CASSSGLAGGNIQYF,TGTGCCAGCAGCTCCGGACTAGCGGGAGGAAACATTCAGTACTTC
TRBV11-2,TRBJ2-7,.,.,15,CASSQGTWRTYEQYF,TGTGCCAGCAGCCAAGGAACATGGAGAACCTACGAGCAGTATTTC
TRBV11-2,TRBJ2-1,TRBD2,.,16,CASSYTSAHLYNERSF,TGTGCCAGCAGCTACACTAGCGCCCATTTATACAATGAGCGGTCCTTC
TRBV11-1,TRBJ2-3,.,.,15,CASNLVAGASDMQYF,TGTGCCAGCAACTTAGTAGCAGGAGCTTCAGATATGCAGTATTTT
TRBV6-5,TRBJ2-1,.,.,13,CASSYSGGGAQFF,TGTGCCAGCAGTTACTCGGGGGGTGGCGCGCAGTTCTTC
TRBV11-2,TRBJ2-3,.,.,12,CAGSASIDTRYF,TGTGCCGGCAGCGCCAGCATAGATACGCGGTATTTT
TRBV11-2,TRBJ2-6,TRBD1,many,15,CASSQDRAGANALTF,TGTGCCAGCAGCCAAGACAGGGCTGGGGCCAACGCCCTGACTTTC
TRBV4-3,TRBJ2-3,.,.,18,CASSQSVWLGDLDDTQYF,TGCGCCAGCAGCCAGTCGGTCTGGCTGGGTGATCTCGATGATACGCAGTATTTT
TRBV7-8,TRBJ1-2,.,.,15,CASNLSSPLAFGYTF,TGTGCCAGCAACTTAAGTTCCCCATTGGCCTTTGGCTACACATTC
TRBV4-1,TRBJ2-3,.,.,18,CTSSQRFGSATSTDTQYF,TGCACCAGCAGCCAAAGGTTCGGTAGTGCTACTAGCACAGATACGCAGTATTTT
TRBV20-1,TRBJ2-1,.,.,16,CRARSRAELSSNEQFF,TGCAGAGCTAGATCCCGAGCGGAGCTCTCTTCTAATGAGCAGTTCTTC
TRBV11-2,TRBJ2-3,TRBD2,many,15,CASSRGTRSTDTQYF,TGTGCCAGCAGCCGGGGGACTAGAAGCACAGATACGCAGTATTTT
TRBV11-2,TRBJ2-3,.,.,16,CASSRQPVSPTDTQYF,TGTGCCAGCAGCCGTCAACCCGTCAGCCCCACAGATACGCAGTATTTT
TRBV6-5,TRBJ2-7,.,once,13,CASSYRGAGEQYF,TGCGCCAGCAGTTATAGGGGGGCGGGTGAGCAGTACTTC
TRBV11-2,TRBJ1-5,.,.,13,CVSSLDGGQPQQF,TGTGTCAGCAGCTTAGATGGCGGACAGCCCCAGCAGTTT
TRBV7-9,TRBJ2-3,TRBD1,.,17,CASSLGKTGSRTDTQYF,TGCGCCAGCAGCTTAGGAAAGACAGGGTCAAGGACAGATACGCAGTATTTT
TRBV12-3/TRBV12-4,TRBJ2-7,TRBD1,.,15,CASSLGTGESYEQYF,TGTGCCAGCAGTTTGGGGACAGGGGAGTCCTACGAACAGTACTTC